A single sample is the source of the 24 T cell receptor beta chains below, sequenced in a study of blood T cell repertoires in COVID-19 (TCRdb year 2020). The library was produced with the immunoSEQ multiplex PCR assay. TCRdb's version of the immuneACCESS table is confined to in-frame rearrangements and falls short of the full clone set. An unresolved V gene accounts for under half of the shortfall where checked; the remainder is of unknown origin. Counted in this sample were 210,000 or so clones; around 80% of them appeared once. 15% to 20% of the sample is in the top ten clones. Source material: peripheral blood. The receptors shown here come from a human donor in a cohort sampled during active COVID-19.

The chain recombines TRBV5-1 with TRBJ2-1; TRBD2 agrees at 7 bases. With V trimmed by 2 bases and J by 3 bases, 8 bases remained unmatched. Germline CDR1 and CDR2: SGHRS and YFSETQ. CDR3 length: 16 amino acids. In nucleotides, the CDR3 is TGCGCCAGCAGCTTTAAAACGGGGGGAAGCTACAATGAGCAGTTCTTC. Residues: CASSFKTGGSYNEQFF.

V is TRBV7-2 and J is TRBJ1-2, with no clear D. The CDR3 is 13 amino acids. Germline-derived CDR1 and CDR2 are SGHTA and FQGNSA. V lost 0 bases, J lost 4 bases, and 6 bases lay in between. The DNA for the CDR3 is TGTGCCAGCAGCTTAGCTAGCTTCTATGGCTACACCTTC. As protein: CASSLASFYGYTF.

CDR3 bases: TGTGCCAGCAGCATACAGGGGGCAGACAATCAGCCCCAGCATTTT. This sequence encodes CASSIQGADNQPQHF. The chain joins TRBV7-8 to TRBJ1-5; 9 bases map to TRBD1. The germline gives CDR1 SGHVS, CDR2 FQNEAQ. The trim removed 5 bases at V and 3 bases at J, leaving 5 bases unmatched. CDR3 length: 15 residues.

The sample holds a few counts of this clone. This sequence joins TRBV6-6 and TRBJ1-6, with 9 bases aligning to TRBD1. The germline V gene encodes CDR1 MNHNY and CDR2 SVGAGI (reference sequence). The V segment lost 6 bases and the J segment 10 bases; nucleotides outside the gene matches: 10. There are 15 residues in the CDR3. CDR3 residues: CASRPNRDRESPLHF. The CDR3 nucleotides read TGTGCCAGCAGGCCGAACCGGGACAGGGAATCACCCCTCCACTTT.

This chain's CDR3 is CASSLSPTGEETQYF. The CDR3 nucleotides read TGTGCCAGCAGCTTATCCCCCACTGGTGAAGAGACCCAGTACTTC. This chain connects TRBV7-2 to TRBJ2-5; no reliable D call. This CDR3 comprises 15 residues. The V end lost 2 bases, the J end lost 3 bases, and 13 bases lay between the germline ends. The V gene's germline CDR1 is SGHTA and CDR2 FQGNSA.

The rearrangement uses TRBV19 and TRBJ2-2; tentative D call: TRBD2 (5 bases). Germline-derived CDR1 and CDR2 are LNHDA and SQIVND (reference sequence). This CDR3 is 14 amino acids long. Between the trimmed V and J ends, which lost 3 bases and 3 bases, there was a span of 8 bases. CDR3: CASSIWRDTGELFF. The CDR3 region has the DNA TGTGCCAGTAGTATTTGGCGGGACACCGGGGAGCTGTTTTTT.

Regarding this clone: This sample also contains other DNA sequences that code for the same CDR3. J is TRBJ2-6 and V is TRBV3-1 (or the pseudogene TRBV3-2); D remains ambiguous. The CDR3 is made up of 15 amino acids. Trimming stripped 0 bases from V and 0 bases from J, with 3 bases between. CDR1 LGHDT and CDR2 YNNKEL come from the germline V gene (reference sequence). The CDR3 reads CASSQDSSGANVLTF. The CDR3 DNA reads as TGTGCCAGCAGCCAAGACAGCTCTGGGGCCAACGTCCTGACTTTC.

The V and J genes are TRBV11-2 and TRBJ1-4, with D hard to call. CDR1 is SGHAT and CDR2 is FQNNGV in the germline V gene. Between the trimmed V and J ends, which lost 0 bases and 10 bases, there was a span of 9 bases. This CDR3 region has 13 residues. The CDR3 sequence: CASSLDIARKLFF. CDR3 bases: TGTGCCAGCAGCTTAGACATAGCACGAAAACTGTTTTTT.

The gene calls are TRBV5-1 and TRBJ2-2; a weak D match, TRBD2 (5 bases). This CDR3 has 15 residues. Trimming pared 1 base from V and 1 base from J, leaving 8 bases between. Germline V CDR1 and CDR2: SGHRS, YFSETQ. The CDR3 protein is CASSLPRGNTGELFF. CDR3 DNA sequence: TGCGCCAGCAGCTTGCCACGGGGGAACACCGGGGAGCTGTTTTTT.

V gene TRBV7-2 combines with J gene TRBJ1-4, with D hard to call. Trimming pared 5 bases from V and 0 bases from J, leaving 10 bases between. Germline CDR1 reads SGHTA; CDR2 reads FQGNSA. The CDR3 has 15 amino acids. The CDR3 protein is CASSPTPATNEKLFF. The CDR3 coding sequence is TGTGCCAGCAGCCCGACACCTGCAACTAATGAAAAACTGTTTTTT.

This chain uses TRBV16 with TRBJ2-2; unclear D gene. Trimming pared 0 bases from V and 6 bases from J, leaving 11 bases between. This CDR3 region has 15 residues. Germline CDR1 is KGHSY and CDR2 is FQNENV. This chain's CDR3 is CASSQSGQPSGELFF. In nucleotides, the CDR3 is TGTGCCAGCAGCCAATCGGGCCAGCCCTCCGGGGAGCTGTTTTTT.

In its sample, this clone was seen once. The rearrangement links TRBV19 to TRBJ1-4; no clear D. From germline, CDR1 is LNHDA and CDR2 SQIVND (reference sequence). The CDR3 has 16 residues. Trimming stripped 6 bases from V and 0 bases from J, with 14 bases between. Here the CDR3 reads CASSPLLGSTNEKLFF. The CDR3 DNA sequence: TGTGCCAGTAGCCCCCTTCTCGGGTCAACTAATGAAAAACTGTTTTTT.

The chain recombines TRBV6-1 with TRBJ1-2; D remains ambiguous. Deletions cut 2 bases from V and 4 bases from J, with 20 bases between. Germline values: CDR1 MNHNS, CDR2 SASEGT. CDR3 length: 17 amino acids. CDR3 bases: TGTGCCAGCAGTGAATTAAGCTTTAGAACTGAGCTCTATGGCTACACCTTC. Translation: CASSELSFRTELYGYTF.

The CDR3 DNA reads TGTGCCACCAGTGACGCCGGACAGCAAGAGACCCAGTACTTC. Its translation is CATSDAGQQETQYF. The chain employs TRBV24-1 and TRBJ2-5; D may be TRBD1 (6 bases). Trimming pared 4 bases from V and 2 bases from J, leaving 10 bases between. Per germline, CDR1 KGHDR and CDR2 SFDVKD. This CDR3 spans 14 amino acids.

This chain uses TRBV6-5 with TRBJ2-7; D possibly corresponds to TRBD2 (6 bases). V was cut by 6 bases and J by 2 bases, with 14 bases left in between. Germline V lookup: CDR1 MNHEY, CDR2 SVGAGI. The CDR3 covers 14 residues. The CDR3 region is CASRPGLATYEQYF. Written as DNA, the CDR3 is TGTGCCAGCAGACCGGGACTGGCCACCTACGAGCAGTACTTC.

The chain couples TRBV2 to TRBJ2-7; the match to TRBD1 covers 9 bases. The CDR3 totals 13 residues. V dropped 7 bases and J dropped 5; count of bases not matched to a gene: 6. Germline V gene lookup returns CDR1 SNHLY and CDR2 FYNNEI. Here the CDR3 reads CASTKDRGNEQYF. CDR3 sequence (DNA): TGTGCCAGCACCAAGGACAGGGGCAACGAGCAGTACTTC.

This rearrangement joins TRBV12-2 to TRBJ2-2; TRBD2 is taken as the D call from the table, unchecked against the DNA. TRBV12-2 is shown as a pseudogene. The CDR3 has 12 residues. This CDR3 reads CATRRGGGELFF. CDR3 coding DNA: TGTGCAACCCGACGGGGTGGCGGGGAGCTGTTTTTT.

The V gene is TRBV5-4, the J gene TRBJ2-7, with 10 positions matching TRBD1. This CDR3 is built from 14 residues. J was trimmed by 2 bases and V by 4 bases; bases with no gene match: 3. In germline, CDR1 is SGHNT, CDR2 YYREEE (reference sequence). This CDR3 is CASSRGQGAYEQYF. The CDR3 DNA reads as TGTGCCAGCAGCCGCGGACAGGGGGCCTACGAGCAGTACTTC. Full variable domain (missing parts from reference TRBV5-4 and TRBJ2-7): ETGVTQSPTHLIKTRGQQVTLRCSSQSGHNTVSWYQQALGQGPQFIFQYYREEENGRGNFPPRFSGLQFPNYSSELNVNALELDDSALYLCASSRGQGAYEQYFGPGTRLTVT.

The V gene is TRBV3-1 (or the pseudogene TRBV3-2), the J gene TRBJ2-1; D is unclear. Germline V gives CDR1 LGHDT, CDR2 YNNKEL (reference sequence). V lost 4 bases, J lost 2 bases, and 12 bases lay in between. The CDR3 covers 15 residues. CDR3 in DNA: TGTGCCAGCAGCCCTCGGTCTTTCCCCTACAATGAGCAGTTCTTC. It yields the protein CASSPRSFPYNEQFF.

The J gene is TRBJ2-6, the V gene TRBV19; D gene unclear. This CDR3 spans 15 amino acids. Trimming shortened V by 3 bases and J by 1 base, and 7 bases separated the two germline ends. Germline V gene sequence: CDR1 LNHDA, CDR2 SQIVND (reference sequence). The CDR3 DNA reads as TGTGCCAGTAGTATTGAGAGGTCTGGGGCCAACGTCCTGACTTTC. As protein: CASSIERSGANVLTF. Based on the CDR3 plus reference TRBV19 and TRBJ2-6, the full variable domain is DGGITQSPKYLFRKEGQNVTLSCEQNLNHDAMYWYRQDPGQGLRLIYYSQIVNDFQKGDIAEGYSVSREKKESFPLTVTSAQKNPTAFYLCASSIERSGANVLTFGAGSRLTVL.

The rearrangement joins TRBV19 to TRBJ2-1, with D possibly matching TRBD1 (6 bases). V lost 8 bases, J lost 5 bases, and 19 bases lay in between. This CDR3 has 15 residues. Germline-derived CDR1 and CDR2 are LNHDA and SQIVND (reference sequence). The CDR3 spells CASGIGTTRNNEQFF. DNA of the CDR3: TGTGCCAGTGGGATCGGGACAACTAGGAACAATGAGCAGTTCTTC.

The rearrangement uses TRBV11-3 and TRBJ2-5, with a tentative D call TRBD1 (6 bases). CDR1 and CDR2 from the germline V gene are SGHNT and YENEEA. V shed 6 bases and J shed 7 bases, with 18 bases lying between them. The CDR3 length is 14 residues. CDR3 nucleotide sequence: TGTGCCAGCAGACACACAGGGTTCCGTTGGACCCAGTACTTC. This codes for CASRHTGFRWTQYF.

The chain recombines TRBV19 with TRBJ1-1; the D is unclear. This CDR3 comprises 18 residues. The germline CDR1 and CDR2 sequences are LNHDA and SQIVND (reference sequence). V lost 3 bases and J 6 bases, leaving 26 bases between the germline ends. In DNA, the CDR3 is TGTGCCAGTAGTATTGTCGGCGGGCTTGCATCGATGTTGGCTGAAGCTTTCTTT. It specifies CASSIVGGLASMLAEAFF.

The V gene is TRBV3-1 (or the pseudogene TRBV3-2), the J gene TRBJ2-2; 7 bases match TRBD2. The V gene's germline CDR1 is LGHDT and CDR2 YNNKEL (reference sequence). V lost 4 bases and J lost 6; bases outside the gene matches: 5. The CDR3 spans 14 residues. Here the CDR3 reads CASSPGLLAGELFF. The DNA for the CDR3 is TGTGCCAGCAGCCCGGGACTATTAGCCGGGGAGCTGTTTTTT.